This TCR beta chain was identified during a study of cytomegalovirus exposure and HLA in healthy donors (dated by TCRdb to about 2017). Background for the entire study: According to an earlier analysis of 587 of the donors, about 190 million T cells yielded 90 million to 140 million unique TCR beta sequences and less than 300 Gb of sequence data. An early release covering approximately 600 HLA-typed donors comprised approximately 290 gigabases of sequencing data and around 85 million unique TCR sequences. Of the 300 to 500 genotyped donors, 75% to 85% were placed in the genetic ancestry cluster associated with self-reported Caucasian donors. The study aimed to test whether signatures of past pathogen exposure could be identified by cataloging public T cell receptors. The T cell repertoires of 700 or so subjects were profiled by immunosequencing and related to cytomegalovirus serostatus. In addition to the first cohort of around 670 subjects, a separate validation cohort of over 90 different subjects was used. To predict cytomegalovirus infection status, the study brought together high-throughput TCR immunosequencing, statistical association of individual TCRs with disease status, and machine learning. In a later analysis, previously published TCR beta repertoires from 670 or so donors were re-analyzed and high-resolution HLA genotyping was added so that TCR occurrence patterns could be studied. In the later analysis, no new phenotypic data were used to find candidate immune exposures; instead, reliance was placed on TCR beta sequences and their occurrence across donors. An earlier analysis of 587 of the donors used high-throughput TCR beta sequencing to judge whether each TCR beta V gene segment behaved as functional or pseudogenic. Donor age, sex, ethnicity and CMV serostatus were compiled together with the repertoire data. Genome-wide SNP genotypes for about 65% of the 666 donors were used in a later genetic analysis, which treated that subset as a discovery cohort. Every discovery cohort repertoire had been produced on one sequencing platform. Class I and class II HLA loci were covered by the typing at four-digit resolution. The number of donors typed differed by locus, with roughly 620-640 for A, B, C, DRB1 and DQB1, more than 500 for DQA1, 600 to 610 for DPA1, and approximately 470 for DPB1. Roughly 5 DR-DQ haplotypes were handled as single units for association and clustering, since linkage in the cohort was strong. Among roughly 400 genotyped donors of the cohort, an average of around 220,000 unique TCR beta nucleotide sequences was sequenced per donor, of which approximately 19% were non-productive.

Details on this clone: This receptor's antigen is unknown. No much larger clonotype is one base removed from it; base qualities were not supplied. Within the sample, other DNA sequences also encode this same CDR3.

Clipping removes 8 bases from V and 5 bases from J, with 4 as the unmatched junction base count. Inclusive of the bounding cysteine and phenylalanine, the CDR3 is 14 residues long. The CDR3 DNA has 42 bases and is translated from base 1. Looking up the germline V gene yields CDR1 ENHRY and CDR2 SYGVKD. The cohort was made up of 666 healthy bone marrow donors. All cohort members were sampled while nominally healthy, although unrecorded immune exposures were likely present. The donor was CMV seronegative and belonged to the group of more than 300 seronegative cohort members. A peripheral blood sample was collected from each donor, and TCR beta sequencing was performed on peripheral blood mononuclear cells. Genomic DNA was extracted from the blood cell samples with the Qiagen DNeasy Blood Extraction Kit. The library was made by the immunoSEQ multiplex PCR assay. The multiplex PCR relied on a mix of 60 forward primers for TCR Vbeta segments and 13 reverse primers for TCR Jbeta segments. Amplification of the CDR3 region of rearranged TCR beta genes was performed with a multiplex PCR assay on genomic DNA. The amplified TCR beta libraries were sequenced on the Illumina HiSeq System as 87-base-pair reads. The paper's data handling went like this. A later analysis tallied around 80 million unique TCR beta chains across the 610 or so repertoires, and approximately 9.9 million of those chains were shared by two or more donors. A nearest-neighbor algorithm error-corrected the raw reads and collapsed the reads into unique sequences, merging closely related sequences to remove PCR and sequencing errors. To assign V, D and J gene segments, CDR3 sequences were aligned to IMGT reference sequences. For a sequence to be retained, a match of at least six nucleotides was required to both a V gene segment and a J gene segment. Rearrangements were called productive when the CDR3 lacked stop codons and stayed in frame with V and J; all others were non-productive. CDR3 was defined by IMGT convention, running from the second conserved V-encoded cysteine to the conserved J-encoded phenylalanine. Sequences without an unambiguous match to a single V gene segment were excluded from the earlier analysis of about 600 of the donors. An earlier analysis of 587 of the donors called V segments functional above 56.7% productive rearrangements and segregating when the between-donor standard deviation exceeded 5%. A statistical classification framework was developed to diagnose cytomegalovirus status using the catalog of TCR beta chain sequences. A later analysis assigned V and J genes by comparing TCR nucleotide sequences with IMGT/GENE-DB human TR gene sequences. A later analysis assigned CDR3 sequences and most-parsimonious VDJ recombination scenarios with the TCRdist pipeline. In a later analysis, every TCR beta chain was defined by the combination of its CDR3 amino acid sequence and its V-gene family, and reads without a unique V-gene family were dropped. As a way to deal with suspected cross-contamination and a sequencing artifact, a later analysis dropped 592 nucleotide sequences that were highly shared and had low generation probability. In a later analysis, a clonal expansion index for each public chain was calculated from normalized within-repertoire ranks of inferred template counts. A later analysis computed generation probabilities with a VDJ recombination model fitted to out-of-frame rearrangements, and checked the results against IGoR. In a later analysis, hypergeometric tests were used to score TCR-TCR, TCR-HLA and TCR-CMV co-occurrence, with a repertoire-size bias correction applied to TCR pairs. False discovery rates were estimated in a later analysis by permuting HLA or CMV assignments 20 times. In a later analysis, co-occurring TCRs were grouped using DBSCAN, and TCRdist sequence similarity was added for clustering within HLA-allele-positive subsets. Repertoires with fewer than 30,000 or more than 120,000 public chains, plus five repertoires with anomalous nucleotide sharing, were excluded from co-occurrence clustering. What TCRdb holds here is the immuneACCESS table cut down to in-frame rearrangements. Part of the clones is not present; checked against another copy, under half of the missing clones reflect an unresolved V gene, and the others are unexplained. V, J and clone size were drawn from that table, and D and trimming were deduced from the DNA. Across this sample there are 200,000 to 250,000 clones, with around 85% seen only once. The top ten clones comprise around 0.2% of the sample.

The paper as a whole reports these results and caveats: CMV serostatus was the only immune exposure information available for the cohort. In a later analysis, 16,951 TCR beta sequences were associated with specific HLA alleles at a false discovery rate of 0.05. According to a later analysis, TCR association rates differed among HLA loci, with DRB1 alleles showing the most associated TCRs and HLA-C alleles showing the fewest. The classifier was reported to diagnose cytomegalovirus status with high specificity and sensitivity in both the original and validation cohorts. Roughly uniform sequencing depth across donors was assumed in presence/absence analyses, although this assumption may not hold. In an earlier analysis of approximately 590 of the donors, most TCR beta V segments appeared in productive rearrangements about 87% or about 30% of the time, broadly matching IMGT annotations. An association between a missense DCLRE1C variant and V-gene and J-gene trimming of TCR beta chains was found in a later genetic analysis and replicated in an independent cohort. Some IMGT-functional V segments, including TRBV6-2 and TRBV6-3, could not be distinguished by the 87-base-pair reads and were therefore excluded. A later analysis found that most CMV-associated TCR beta chains appeared HLA-restricted, with HLA associations seemingly driven largely by CMV exposure. Because HLA typing was unavailable for some donors at each locus, only the typed subset was used in association tests. A further reported finding was that TCR beta sequences accurately predicted the HLA-A and HLA-B alleles for most subjects in the first cohort. In the study, around 160 TCR beta chains were listed as associated with cytomegalovirus. Compared with the approximately 720-donor mean, donors in an Asian-associated ancestry cluster had fewer N-insertions in productive TCRs, according to a later genetic analysis. Assigning TCR associations to individual alleles was difficult when HLA alleles, especially DR and DQ, strongly co-occurred. Three of the identified cytomegalovirus-associated TCR beta chains were confirmed in vitro to be specific for cytomegalovirus antigens. Approximately 18 rarely observed V segments, including chromosome 9 orphons, were excluded from the earlier analysis of a few hundred of the donors because counts were too low. Correlated functional status among segregating V segments might be attributable to linkage disequilibrium, but an unknown experimental factor could not be ruled out. Compared with equally common non-associated chains, HLA-associated TCR beta chains in a later analysis were more clonally expanded and had lower generation probabilities. The authors suggested that the approach could potentially be extended to other disease states and immunological phenotypes. In a later analysis, several top co-occurrence clusters were reported to appear linked to parvovirus B19, influenza, CMV and Epstein-Barr virus. The cohort was sequenced for TCR beta chains only, and without alpha or paired-chain data the features that could be detected were limited. A cluster of highly shared sequence variants was judged likely to be a technical artifact of the sequencing pipeline. Across donors, most TCR sequences were observed very rarely, whereas some public TCRs were present in many individuals.

This clonotype was sampled from a girl aged 2 to 9 in good health and CMV-seronegative. Sequencing input: PBMCs. The rearrangement joined TRBV10-3 to TRBJ2-1, and TRBD2 matches 12 of the central bases. CDR3 loop: CAIGTSGRNNEQFF. The base sequence is TGTGCCATCGGGACTAGCGGGCGAAACAATGAGCAGTTCTTC.